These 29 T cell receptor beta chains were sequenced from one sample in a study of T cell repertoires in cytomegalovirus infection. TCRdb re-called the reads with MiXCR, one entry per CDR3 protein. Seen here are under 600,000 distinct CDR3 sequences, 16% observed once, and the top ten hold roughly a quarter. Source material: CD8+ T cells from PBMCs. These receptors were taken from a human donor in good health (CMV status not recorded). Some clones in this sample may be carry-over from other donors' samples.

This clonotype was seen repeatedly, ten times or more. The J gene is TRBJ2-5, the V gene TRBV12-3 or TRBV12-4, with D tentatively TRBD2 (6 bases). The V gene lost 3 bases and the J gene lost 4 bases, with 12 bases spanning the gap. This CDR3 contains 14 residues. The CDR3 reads CASSFGGFTETQYF. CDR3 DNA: TGTGCCAGCAGTTTCGGGGGTTTTACAGAGACCCAGTACTTC.

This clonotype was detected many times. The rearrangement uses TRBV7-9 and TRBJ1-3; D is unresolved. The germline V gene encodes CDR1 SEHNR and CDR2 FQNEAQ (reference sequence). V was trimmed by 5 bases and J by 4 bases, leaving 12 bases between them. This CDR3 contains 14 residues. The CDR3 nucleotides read TGTGCCAGCAGCCTGAGAGCAGTGGGAAACACCATATATTTT. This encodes CASSLRAVGNTIYF.

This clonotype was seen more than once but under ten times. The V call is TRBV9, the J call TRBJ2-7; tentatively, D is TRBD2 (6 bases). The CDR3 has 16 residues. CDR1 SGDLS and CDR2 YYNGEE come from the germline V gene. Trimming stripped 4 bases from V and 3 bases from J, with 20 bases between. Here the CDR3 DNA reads TGTGCCAGCAGCCCTCAGTTTGGCGGGGATTTCTACGAGCAGTACTTC. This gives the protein CASSPQFGGDFYEQYF.

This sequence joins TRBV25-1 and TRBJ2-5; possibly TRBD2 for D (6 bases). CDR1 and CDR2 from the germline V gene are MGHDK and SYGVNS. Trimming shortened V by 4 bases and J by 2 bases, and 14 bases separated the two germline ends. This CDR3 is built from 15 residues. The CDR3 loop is CASSVWDFRQETQYF. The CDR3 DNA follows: TGTGCCAGCAGTGTTTGGGACTTCAGGCAAGAGACCCAGTACTTC.

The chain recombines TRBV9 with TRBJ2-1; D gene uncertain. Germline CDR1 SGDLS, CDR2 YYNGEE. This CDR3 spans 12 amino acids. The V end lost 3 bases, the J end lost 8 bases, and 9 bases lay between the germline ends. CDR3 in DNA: TGTGCCAGCAGCGGCGAAAGTTATGAGCAGTTCTTC. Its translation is CASSGESYEQFF. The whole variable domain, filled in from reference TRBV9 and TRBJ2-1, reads DSGVTQTPKHLITATGQRVTLRCSPRSGDLSVYWYQQSLDQGLQFLIQYYNGEERAKGNILERFSAQQFPDLHSELNLSSLELGDSALYFCASSGESYEQFFGPGTRLTVL.

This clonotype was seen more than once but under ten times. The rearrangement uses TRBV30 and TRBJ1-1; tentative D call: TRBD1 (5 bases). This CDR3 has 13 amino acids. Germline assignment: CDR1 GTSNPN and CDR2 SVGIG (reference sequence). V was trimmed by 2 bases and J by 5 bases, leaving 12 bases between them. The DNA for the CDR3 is TGTGCCTGGAGTCCTCAGGGAGGGACTGAAGCTTTCTTT. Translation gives CAWSPQGGTEAFF.

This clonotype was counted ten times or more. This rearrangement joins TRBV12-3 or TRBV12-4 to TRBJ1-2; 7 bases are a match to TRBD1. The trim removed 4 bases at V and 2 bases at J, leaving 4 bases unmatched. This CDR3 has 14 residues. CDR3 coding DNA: TGTGCCAGCAGTTCGGAGGACAGGAACTATGGCTACACCTTC. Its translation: CASSSEDRNYGYTF.

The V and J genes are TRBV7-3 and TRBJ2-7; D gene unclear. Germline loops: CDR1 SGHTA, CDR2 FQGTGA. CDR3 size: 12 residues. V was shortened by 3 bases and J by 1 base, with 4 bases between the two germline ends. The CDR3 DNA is TGTGCCAGCAGCTTCAAATCCTACGAGCAGTACTTC. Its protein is CASSFKSYEQYF.

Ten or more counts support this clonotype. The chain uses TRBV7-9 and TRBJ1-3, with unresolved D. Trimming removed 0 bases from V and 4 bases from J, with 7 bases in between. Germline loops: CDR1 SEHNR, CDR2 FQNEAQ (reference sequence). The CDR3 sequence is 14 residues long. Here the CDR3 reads CASSLAKAGNTIYF. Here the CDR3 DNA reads TGTGCCAGCAGCTTAGCGAAAGCCGGAAACACCATATATTTT.

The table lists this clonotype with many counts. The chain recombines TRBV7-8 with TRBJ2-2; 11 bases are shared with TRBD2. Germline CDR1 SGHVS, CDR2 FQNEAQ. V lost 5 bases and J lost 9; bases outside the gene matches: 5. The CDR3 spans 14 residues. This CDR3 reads CASSPGTSGRELFF. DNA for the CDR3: TGTGCCAGCAGCCCCGGGACTAGCGGCCGGGAGCTGTTTTTT.

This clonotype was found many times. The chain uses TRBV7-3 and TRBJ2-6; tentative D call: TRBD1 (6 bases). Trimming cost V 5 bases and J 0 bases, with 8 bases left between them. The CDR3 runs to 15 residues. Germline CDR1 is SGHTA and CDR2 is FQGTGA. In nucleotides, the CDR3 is TGTGCCAGCAGCATGGACAGCTCTGGGGCCAACGTCCTGACTTTC. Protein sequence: CASSMDSSGANVLTF.

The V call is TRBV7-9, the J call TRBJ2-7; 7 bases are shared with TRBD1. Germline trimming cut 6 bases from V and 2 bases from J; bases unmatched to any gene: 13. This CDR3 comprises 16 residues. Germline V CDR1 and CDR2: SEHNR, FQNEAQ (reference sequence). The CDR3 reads CASSPPGTAIPYEQYF. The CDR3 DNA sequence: TGTGCCAGCAGTCCCCCCGGGACAGCCATCCCCTACGAGCAGTACTTC.

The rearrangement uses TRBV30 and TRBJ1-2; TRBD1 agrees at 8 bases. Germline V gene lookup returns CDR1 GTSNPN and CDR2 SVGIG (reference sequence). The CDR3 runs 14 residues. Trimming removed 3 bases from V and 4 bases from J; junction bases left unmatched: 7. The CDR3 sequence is CAWSPGGAGYGYTF. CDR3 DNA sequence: TGTGCCTGGAGCCCAGGGGGCGCCGGCTATGGCTACACCTTC. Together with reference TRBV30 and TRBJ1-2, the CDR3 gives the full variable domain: SQTIHQWPATLVQPVGSPLSLECTVEGTSNPNLYWYRQAAGRGLQLLFYSVGIGQISSEVPQNLSASRPQDRQFILSSKKLLLSDSGFYLCAWSPGGAGYGYTFGSGTRLTVV.

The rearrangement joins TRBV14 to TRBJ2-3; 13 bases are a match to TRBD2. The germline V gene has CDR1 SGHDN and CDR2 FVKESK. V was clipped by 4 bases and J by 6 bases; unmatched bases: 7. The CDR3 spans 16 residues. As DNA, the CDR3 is TGTGCCAGCAGCCCCCTGGGACTAGCGGGGACCGATACGCAGTATTTT. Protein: CASSPLGLAGTDTQYF.

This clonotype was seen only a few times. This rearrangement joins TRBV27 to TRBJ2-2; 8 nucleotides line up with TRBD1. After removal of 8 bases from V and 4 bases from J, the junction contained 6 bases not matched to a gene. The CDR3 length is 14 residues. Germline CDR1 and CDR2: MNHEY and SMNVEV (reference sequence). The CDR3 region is CASLDRGLTGELFF. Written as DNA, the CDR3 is TGTGCCAGCCTCGACAGGGGACTCACCGGGGAGCTGTTTTTT.

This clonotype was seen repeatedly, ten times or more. The DNA of the CDR3 is TGTGCCAGCAGCTCAACGGGCTCCTACACCTTC. It specifies CASSSTGSYTF. The chain combines TRBV7-9 with TRBJ1-2, with D unclear. The V end lost 4 bases, the J end lost 10 bases, and 10 bases lay between the germline ends. Germline V CDR1 and CDR2: SEHNR, FQNEAQ (reference sequence). The CDR3 has 11 residues.

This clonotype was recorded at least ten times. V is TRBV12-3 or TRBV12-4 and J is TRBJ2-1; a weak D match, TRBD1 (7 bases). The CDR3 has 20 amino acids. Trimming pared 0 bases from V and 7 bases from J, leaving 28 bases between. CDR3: CASSLARHRVGAPGGNEQFF. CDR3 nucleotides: TGTGCCAGCAGTTTAGCGCGGCACAGGGTGGGAGCCCCAGGGGGGAATGAGCAGTTCTTC.

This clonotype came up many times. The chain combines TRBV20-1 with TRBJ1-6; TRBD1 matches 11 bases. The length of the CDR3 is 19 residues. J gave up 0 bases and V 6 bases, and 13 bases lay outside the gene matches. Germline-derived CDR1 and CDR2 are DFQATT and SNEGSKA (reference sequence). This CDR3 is CSALDRGPFSSSYNSPLHF. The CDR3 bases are TGCAGTGCCCTGGACAGGGGGCCCTTCTCCAGCTCCTATAATTCACCCCTCCACTTT.

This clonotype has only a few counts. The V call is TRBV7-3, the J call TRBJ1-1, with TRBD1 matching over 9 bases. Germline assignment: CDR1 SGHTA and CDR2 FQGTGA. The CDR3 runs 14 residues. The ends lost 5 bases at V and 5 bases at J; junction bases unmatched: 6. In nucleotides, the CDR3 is TGTGCCAGCAGCCCGGGACAGGGTAGGACTGAAGCTTTCTTT. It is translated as CASSPGQGRTEAFF.

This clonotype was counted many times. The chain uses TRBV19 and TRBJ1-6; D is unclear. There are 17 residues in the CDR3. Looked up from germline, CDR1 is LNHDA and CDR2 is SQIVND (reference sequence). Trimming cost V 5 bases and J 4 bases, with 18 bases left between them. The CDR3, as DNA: TGTGCCAGTAGTCTCAGGATGGACTATGAGTATAATTCACCCCTCCACTTT. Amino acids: CASSLRMDYEYNSPLHF.

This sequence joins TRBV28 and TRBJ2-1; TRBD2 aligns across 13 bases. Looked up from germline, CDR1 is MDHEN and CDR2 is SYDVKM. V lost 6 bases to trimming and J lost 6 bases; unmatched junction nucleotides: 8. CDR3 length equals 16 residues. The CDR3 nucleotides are TGTGCCAGCAGGCCCACTAGCGGGAGGGAGATCAATGAGCAGTTCTTC. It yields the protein CASRPTSGREINEQFF.

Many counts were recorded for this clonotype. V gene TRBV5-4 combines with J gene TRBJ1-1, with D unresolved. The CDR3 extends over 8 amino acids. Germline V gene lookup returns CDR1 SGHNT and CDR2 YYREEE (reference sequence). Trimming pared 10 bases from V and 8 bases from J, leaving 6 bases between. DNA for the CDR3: TGTGCCCGCTCAGAAGCTTTCTTT. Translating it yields CARSEAFF.

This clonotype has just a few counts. CDR3 region: CASSLGGEEYEQYF. For the CDR3, the DNA is TGTGCCAGCAGCTTAGGGGGGGAGGAATACGAGCAGTACTTC. The rearrangement links TRBV11-2 to TRBJ2-7, with D perhaps matching TRBD2 (6 bases). Germline V CDR1 and CDR2: SGHAT, FQNNGV. Trimming took 1 base from V and 4 from J, leaving 11 bases between them. The CDR3 has 14 residues. The whole variable domain, remainder taken from reference TRBV11-2 and TRBJ2-7, is EAGVAQSPRYKIIEKRQSVAFWCNPISGHATLYWYQQILGQGPKLLIQFQNNGVVDDSQLPKDRFSAERLKGVDSTLKIQPAKLEDSAVYLCASSLGGEEYEQYFGPGTRLTVT.

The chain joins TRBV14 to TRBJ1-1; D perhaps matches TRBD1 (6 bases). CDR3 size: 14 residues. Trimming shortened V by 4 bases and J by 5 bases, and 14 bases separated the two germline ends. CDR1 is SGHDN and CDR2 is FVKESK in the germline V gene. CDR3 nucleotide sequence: TGTGCCAGCAGCCGGATTAGGAGGGGGACTGAAGCTTTCTTT. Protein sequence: CASSRIRRGTEAFF.

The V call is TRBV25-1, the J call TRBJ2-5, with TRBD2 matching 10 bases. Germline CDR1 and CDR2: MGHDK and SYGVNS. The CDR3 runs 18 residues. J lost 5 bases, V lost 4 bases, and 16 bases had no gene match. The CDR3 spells CASSAPPSGRALGETQYF. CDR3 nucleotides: TGTGCCAGCAGTGCCCCCCCCAGCGGGAGGGCCTTGGGGGAGACCCAGTACTTC.

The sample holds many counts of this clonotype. The CDR3 spells CASSDSTGLAGYNEQFF. The DNA for the CDR3 is TGTGCCAGCAGTGACTCGACAGGACTAGCGGGATACAATGAGCAGTTCTTC. J is TRBJ2-1 and V is TRBV6-4; 12 nucleotides match TRBD2. The CDR3 is 17 residues long. Germline values: CDR1 MRHNA, CDR2 SNTAGT. V lost 0 bases and J lost 4; bases outside the gene matches: 4.

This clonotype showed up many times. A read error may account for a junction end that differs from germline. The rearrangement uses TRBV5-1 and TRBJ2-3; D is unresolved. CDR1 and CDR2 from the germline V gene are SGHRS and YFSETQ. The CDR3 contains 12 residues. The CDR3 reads CASSLSADTQYF. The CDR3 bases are TGTGCCAGCAGCTTAAGCGCAGATACGCAGTATTTT. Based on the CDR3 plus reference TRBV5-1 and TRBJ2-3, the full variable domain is KAGVTQTPRYLIKTRGQQVTLSCSPISGHRSVSWYQQTPGQGLQFLFEYFSETQRNKGNFPGRFSGRQFSNSRSEMNVSTLELGDSALYLCASSLSADTQYFGPGTRLTVL.

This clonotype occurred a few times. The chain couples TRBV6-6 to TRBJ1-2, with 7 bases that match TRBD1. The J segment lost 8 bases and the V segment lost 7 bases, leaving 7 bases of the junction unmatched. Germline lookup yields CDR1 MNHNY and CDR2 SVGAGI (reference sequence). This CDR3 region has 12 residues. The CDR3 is CASTPDREGYTF. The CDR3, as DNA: TGTGCCAGCACTCCCGACAGGGAGGGCTACACCTTC.

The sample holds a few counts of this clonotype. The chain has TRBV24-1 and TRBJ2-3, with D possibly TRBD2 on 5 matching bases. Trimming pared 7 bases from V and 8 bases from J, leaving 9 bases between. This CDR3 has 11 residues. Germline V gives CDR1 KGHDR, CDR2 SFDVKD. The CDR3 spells CATRGEGTQYF. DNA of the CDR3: TGTGCCACCAGGGGAGAGGGTACGCAGTATTTT.